Shown below are 23 T cell receptor beta chains from a single sample sequenced in a study of shared clonotypes between healthy human individuals. Some clones are missing from TCRdb's copy, which holds only in-frame ones; the method was immunoSEQ multiplex PCR. The table shows over a million clones, with 65% to 80% occurring only once. The sequenced material came from memory CD4+ T cells sorted from blood. The subset was: CD45RA-negative fraction. These receptors were obtained from a man between 18 and 35 years old in good health.

This clone showed up just once. V usage is TRBV2 and J usage is TRBJ1-4, with 7 bases fitting TRBD1. The CDR3 is made up of 14 amino acids. The germline CDR1 and CDR2 sequences are SNHLY and FYNNEI. The V segment lost 4 bases and the J segment 7 bases; nucleotides outside the gene matches: 6. The CDR3 DNA reads TGTGCCAGCAGTGGACAGGGTTTCGTTGAAAAACTGTTTTTT. This translates into CASSGQGFVEKLFF.

V and J are TRBV11-3 and TRBJ1-6; D uncertain. Germline V gene sequence: CDR1 SGHNT, CDR2 YENEEA. This CDR3 comprises 13 residues. V shed 3 bases and J shed 6 bases, with 6 bases lying between them. The CDR3 nucleotides read TGTGCCAGCAGCTTCGAGGGTAATTCACCCCTCCACTTT. It codes for CASSFEGNSPLHF.

The V call is TRBV5-5, the J call TRBJ2-2, with a possible D match to TRBD1 (5 bases). Germline lookup yields CDR1 SGHKS and CDR2 YYEKEE (reference sequence). This CDR3 has 16 amino acids. V was cut by 1 base and J by 1 base, with 11 bases left in between. The CDR3 here is CASSLRSGLNTGELFF. The CDR3 DNA sequence: TGTGCCAGCAGCTTGAGGTCAGGGTTGAACACCGGGGAGCTGTTTTTT.

J is TRBJ1-1 and V is TRBV19; weak D call: TRBD1 (6 bases). CDR1 LNHDA and CDR2 SQIVND come from the germline V gene (reference sequence). With 9 bases removed from V and 5 bases from J, the gap between germline ends came to 19 bases. CDR3 length: 14 residues. CDR3 in DNA: TGTGCCAGCTGGGATACAGGGTCAAGGACTGAAGCTTTCTTT. Translating gives CASWDTGSRTEAFF. The variable domain in full, with the rest retrieved from reference TRBV19 and TRBJ1-1, is DGGITQSPKYLFRKEGQNVTLSCEQNLNHDAMYWYRQDPGQGLRLIYYSQIVNDFQKGDIAEGYSVSREKKESFPLTVTSAQKNPTAFYLCASWDTGSRTEAFFGQGTRLTVV.

On this clone itself: A junction end diverges from the germline sequence, so it may reflect a read error. The chain recombines TRBV15 with TRBJ1-5; tentatively, D is TRBD1 (5 bases). Germline CDR1 is LNHNV and CDR2 is YYDKDF (reference sequence). The CDR3 is made up of 14 amino acids. CDR3 nucleotide sequence: TGTGCCACCAGCAGGGGGGGTAGCAATCAACCCCAGCATTTT. Translation: CATSRGGSNQPQHF. Combining the CDR3 with reference TRBV15 and TRBJ1-5 gives the whole variable domain DAMVIQNPRYQVTQFGKPVTLSCSQTLNHNVMYWYQQKSSQAPKLLFHYYDKDFNNEADTPDNFQSRRPNTSFCFLDIRSPGLGDTAMYLCATSRGGSNQPQHFGDGTRLSIL.

This clone was detected once. This chain joins TRBV21-1 and TRBJ1-1. TRBV21-1 counts as a pseudogene. The CDR3 is 14 residues long. CDR3 DNA sequence: TGTGCCAGCAGCAAAGAGGCACAGAACACTGAAGCTTTCTTT. This codes for CASSKEAQNTEAFF.

This chain connects TRBV5-1 to TRBJ1-4, with D uncertain. The CDR3 contains 16 residues. The germline gives CDR1 SGHRS, CDR2 YFSETQ. V lost 0 bases and J 5 bases, leaving 14 bases between the germline ends. CDR3 sequence (DNA): TGCGCCAGCAGCTTGGGTGGCAGCCCGGGGAATGAAAAACTGTTTTTT. It is translated as CASSLGGSPGNEKLFF.

The chain joins TRBV7-8 to TRBJ2-3; 12 nucleotides line up with TRBD1. Germline V gene lookup returns CDR1 SGHVS and CDR2 FQNEAQ. The CDR3 contains 17 residues. The junction had 10 bases not matched to a gene; V was cut back by 5 bases and J by 4 bases. The CDR3: CASSINRDRGLADTQYF. In nucleotides, the CDR3 is TGTGCCAGCAGCATCAACCGGGACAGGGGGCTTGCAGATACGCAGTATTTT.

The chain has TRBV13 and TRBJ2-7; TRBD2 agrees at 8 bases. CDR3 length: 15 residues. The ends lost 1 base at V and 3 bases at J; junction bases unmatched: 5. CDR1 and CDR2 (germline): PRHDT, FYEKMQ (reference sequence). The CDR3 DNA sequence: TGTGCCAGCAGCTTAGCCCCTAGCGGGTTCTACGAGCAGTACTTC. It encodes CASSLAPSGFYEQYF.

The chain combines TRBV10-3 with TRBJ1-3; D call uncertain. From germline, CDR1 is ENHRY and CDR2 SYGVKD. The ends were cut back, 4 bases at V and 0 bases at J, with 1 base in the middle. This CDR3 spans 12 amino acids. In DNA form, the CDR3 reads TGTGCCATCAGTGTCTCTGGAAACACCATATATTTT. Protein product: CAISVSGNTIYF.

The rearrangement links TRBV19 to TRBJ1-5; the match to TRBD1 covers 10 bases. Unmatched junction bases numbered 5, after V lost 7 bases and J lost 2 bases. The CDR3 totals 15 residues. Germline CDR1 and CDR2: LNHDA and SQIVND (reference sequence). CDR3 sequence reads: CASITGTGGNQPQHF. Here the CDR3 DNA reads TGTGCCAGTATCACCGGGACAGGGGGCAATCAGCCCCAGCATTTT.

CDR3 nucleotide sequence: TGCGCCAGCACCCCCTCCCTGGACTCCTCATCGGGGACCCAGTACTTC. Protein: CASTPSLDSSSGTQYF. The rearrangement links TRBV5-1 to TRBJ2-5, with a weak D call TRBD2 (5 bases). Deletions cut 6 bases from V and 7 bases from J, with 25 bases between. Germline V gene sequence: CDR1 SGHRS, CDR2 YFSETQ. The CDR3 length is 16 residues.

The chain links TRBV6-1 to TRBJ2-7; 7 bases are a match to TRBD1. The CDR3 extends over 15 amino acids. Germline V gene sequence: CDR1 MNHNS, CDR2 SASEGT. V lost 7 bases to trimming and J lost 2 bases; unmatched junction nucleotides: 11. CDR3 sequence: CASMMIQGLTYEQYF. DNA for the CDR3: TGTGCCAGCATGATGATACAGGGGCTAACCTACGAGCAGTACTTC.

As to this clone: One end of the junction is discordant with germline, which a read error may explain. The chain carries TRBV6-5 and TRBJ1-2; TRBD1 agrees at 7 bases. CDR3 length: 11 amino acids. The germline V gene has CDR1 MNHEY and CDR2 SVGAGI. CDR3 sequence: CASSTKGASYF. CDR3 nucleotide sequence: TGTGCCAGCAGTACGAAGGGGGCCTCCTACTTC.

This clone was found a few times. This rearrangement joins TRBV5-6 to TRBJ2-5; 12 nucleotides match TRBD2. This CDR3 is 18 amino acids long. Germline CDR1 reads SGHDT; CDR2 reads YYEEEE. The junction had 11 bases not matched to a gene; V was cut back by 0 bases and J by 5 bases. CDR3 bases: TGTGCCAGCAGCTTGGGTCTAGCGGGGGGGAGAGTGACCGAGACCCAGTACTTC. This translates into CASSLGLAGGRVTETQYF.

The CDR3 nucleotides are TGCAGCGGCACCTCCTCCTACGAGCAGTACTTC. It is translated as CSGTSSYEQYF. The chain carries TRBV29-1 and TRBJ2-7; the D is unclear. This CDR3 region has 11 residues. The ends were cut back, 7 bases at V and 0 bases at J, with 7 bases in the middle. Germline CDR1 is SQVTM and CDR2 is ANQGSEA.

The rearrangement links TRBV2 to TRBJ1-4; 7 bases map to TRBD1. The germline CDR1 and CDR2 sequences are SNHLY and FYNNEI. The CDR3 totals 14 residues. Losses at the gene ends were 8 bases for V and 8 bases for J; bases not matched to a gene: 11. CDR3 nucleotides: TGTGCCAGCCTGACAGGGTGGGGCGGAGAAAAACTGTTTTTT. Translating gives CASLTGWGGEKLFF.

CDR3 in DNA: TGTGCCAGCAGCTTTTTGGGGGCAGTTTCTACGGCTTTCTTT. It codes for CASSFLGAVSTAFF. The rearrangement joins TRBV5-6 to TRBJ1-1, with D perhaps matching TRBD1 (6 bases). This CDR3 has 14 residues. V lost 2 bases and J lost 11, with 19 bases in between. From germline, CDR1 is SGHDT and CDR2 YYEEEE.

This chain uses TRBV5-1 with TRBJ2-3, with no clear D. This CDR3 is built from 16 residues. Germline CDR1 and CDR2: SGHRS and YFSETQ. Deletions cut 0 bases from V and 1 base from J, with 12 bases between. The CDR3 DNA follows: TGCGCCAGCAGCTTGGGGACGTCGGTGGGCACAGATACGCAGTATTTT. Protein sequence: CASSLGTSVGTDTQYF.

The V call is TRBV18, the J call TRBJ1-1; 7 bases line up with TRBD1. The CDR3 covers 12 residues. The V segment lost 3 bases and the J segment 8 bases; nucleotides outside the gene matches: 3. Per germline, CDR1 KGHSH and CDR2 LQKENI. The CDR3 DNA follows: TGTGCCAGCTCACCCATGACAGGGGAAGCTTTCTTT. It codes for CASSPMTGEAFF.

The V gene is TRBV27, the J gene TRBJ2-7, with a weak D call TRBD2 (5 bases). V lost 6 bases, J lost 3 bases, and 9 bases lay in between. This CDR3 has 12 residues. Germline CDR1 reads MNHEY; CDR2 reads SMNVEV (reference sequence). Here the CDR3 DNA reads TGTGCCAGCAGGGAAAGCGGCTACGAGCAGTACTTC. This codes for CASRESGYEQYF.

V usage is TRBV10-3 and J usage is TRBJ2-3, with D possibly called TRBD1 or TRBD2 (6 bases each). Germline V gene sequence: CDR1 ENHRY, CDR2 SYGVKD. The CDR3 consists of 15 residues. The V end lost 6 bases, the J end lost 3 bases, and 16 bases lay between the germline ends. The CDR3 loop reads CAIRGGRTTTDTQYF. Here the CDR3 DNA reads TGTGCCATCAGGGGGGGCAGGACCACAACAGATACGCAGTATTTT.

In regard to this clone: Within the sample, other DNA sequences also encode this same CDR3. The chain links TRBV2 to TRBJ1-6; D is ambiguous. The CDR3 spans 11 residues. Deletions cut 5 bases from V and 7 bases from J, with 3 bases between. CDR1 and CDR2 from the germline V gene are SNHLY and FYNNEI. CDR3: CASSLNSPLHF. The CDR3 nucleotides read TGTGCCAGCAGTTTAAATTCACCCCTCCACTTT.